This TCR beta chain was recovered during a study of shared clonotypes between healthy human individuals. Per germline, CDR1 LNHDA and CDR2 SQIVND (reference sequence). The CDR3 runs 18 residues. Trimming at V came to 3 bases and at J to 0 bases, leaving 7 bases not matched to a gene. In the authors' methods: There were no quality scores in the junction-only immunoSEQ sequences, so filtering differed. Sequencing used immunoSEQ multiplex PCR; TCRdb keeps in-frame clones, though not all of them. V and J calls plus clone size are reproduced from that table; the DNA served to infer D and trimming. The sample includes 2 million to 2.5 million clones, less than 95% seen only once; the top ten take 0.37%.

Specimen: naive CD4+ T cells from PBMCs. Described subset: CD45RA+ positively selected. V gene TRBV19 combines with J gene TRBJ1-5; 11 bases are shared with TRBD1. The receptor comes from a man younger than 35 in good health. Some clones in this sample may be carry-over from other donors' samples. In nucleotides, the CDR3 is TGTGCCAGTAGTATTTGGGACAGGGGGGCCGATAGCAATCAGCCCCAGCATTTT. It translates to CASSIWDRGADSNQPQHF. The whole variable domain, filled in from reference TRBV19 and TRBJ1-5, reads DGGITQSPKYLFRKEGQNVTLSCEQNLNHDAMYWYRQDPGQGLRLIYYSQIVNDFQKGDIAEGYSVSREKKESFPLTVTSAQKNPTAFYLCASSIWDRGADSNQPQHFGDGTRLSIL.